Listed below are T cell receptor beta chains from one sample, sequenced in a study of T-cell reconstitution after alpha-beta-depleted transplantation in children. TCRdb re-called the PCR reads with MiXCR, one entry per CDR3 protein. The sample lists roughly 790,000 distinct CDR3 sequences, 16% occurring once. The sample was PBMCs, mostly from graft donor cells, taken 360 days after TCRalphabeta/CD19-depleted stem cell transplant. Receptors originate from a male patient younger than 18 who had a stem cell transplant for acute lymphoblastic leukemia, so the T cells may come from the graft donor. The CDR3 runs from the conserved cysteine through the conserved F or W. The D gene is left open where the match is weak. Clone size, where shown, is once, few, many, or a class for clones that have expanded.

v_call: TRBV27
j_call: TRBJ2-7
clone_size: few
d_call: -
cdr3_aa: CASSLQEHYEQYF
cdr3_nt: TGTGCCAGCAGTTTACAGGAGCACTACGAGCAGTACTTC

v_call: TRBV5-6
j_call: TRBJ2-2
clone_size: -
d_call: TRBD1
cdr3_aa: CASSFPRGRGGELFF
cdr3_nt: TGTGCCAGCAGCTTCCCCAGGGGGCGCGGCGGGGAGCTGTTTTTT

v_call: TRBV12-3/TRBV12-4
j_call: TRBJ2-2
clone_size: few
d_call: TRBD2
cdr3_aa: CAGRTSGNTGELFF
cdr3_nt: TGTGCCGGCAGGACTAGCGGGAACACCGGGGAGCTGTTTTTT

v_call: TRBV4-1
j_call: TRBJ1-1
clone_size: -
d_call: -
cdr3_aa: CASSQELGTVNTEAFF
cdr3_nt: TGCGCCAGCAGCCAAGAGCTGGGGACGGTTAACACTGAAGCTTTCTTT

v_call: TRBV6-5
j_call: TRBJ1-5
clone_size: few
d_call: TRBD1
cdr3_aa: CASRSDRGNQPQHF
cdr3_nt: TGTGCCAGCAGGTCCGACAGGGGAAATCAGCCCCAGCATTTT

v_call: TRBV29-1
j_call: TRBJ1-5
clone_size: few
d_call: -
cdr3_aa: CSAPDNQPQHF
cdr3_nt: TGCAGCGCCCCGGACAATCAGCCCCAGCATTTT

v_call: TRBV30
j_call: TRBJ2-2
clone_size: -
d_call: TRBD2
cdr3_aa: CAWARTSGTNTGELFF
cdr3_nt: TGTGCCTGGGCCCGGACTAGCGGAACGAACACCGGGGAGCTGTTTTTT

v_call: TRBV11-2
j_call: TRBJ2-1
clone_size: few
d_call: -
cdr3_aa: CASSDPRDSSYNEQFF
cdr3_nt: TGTGCCAGCAGCGATCCCCGGGACTCTTCCTACAATGAGCAGTTCTTC

v_call: TRBV20-1
j_call: TRBJ2-1
clone_size: -
d_call: -
cdr3_aa: CSALGNEQFF
cdr3_nt: TGCAGTGCTCTGGGAAATGAGCAGTTCTTC

v_call: TRBV11-3
j_call: TRBJ2-3
clone_size: few
d_call: TRBD2
cdr3_aa: CASSLSSGGRSNTQYF
cdr3_nt: TGTGCCAGCAGCTTAAGTTCGGGCGGGAGGTCAAATACGCAGTATTTT

v_call: TRBV18
j_call: TRBJ2-5
clone_size: few
d_call: -
cdr3_aa: CASSARGGSGRTGPTQYF
cdr3_nt: TGTGCCAGCTCAGCAAGAGGCGGGTCTGGACGGACGGGGCCGACCCAGTACTTC

v_call: TRBV29-1
j_call: TRBJ2-7
clone_size: many
d_call: TRBD2
cdr3_aa: CSLAGGPYEQYF
cdr3_nt: TGCAGTCTAGCGGGAGGGCCTTACGAGCAGTACTTC

v_call: TRBV12-3/TRBV12-4
j_call: TRBJ1-1
clone_size: many
d_call: TRBD1
cdr3_aa: CASSRQGPNTEAFF
cdr3_nt: TGTGCCAGCAGTAGACAGGGGCCGAACACTGAAGCTTTCTTT

v_call: TRBV4-1
j_call: TRBJ2-7
clone_size: few
d_call: TRBD1
cdr3_aa: CASSQDSGGSERGEQYF
cdr3_nt: TGCGCCAGCAGCCAGGATTCAGGGGGCTCCGAGAGGGGGGAGCAGTACTTC

v_call: TRBV6-5
j_call: TRBJ2-2
clone_size: few
d_call: TRBD2
cdr3_aa: CASSYSATSGFTGELFF
cdr3_nt: TGTGCCAGCAGTTACTCAGCGACTAGCGGGTTCACCGGGGAGCTGTTTTTT

v_call: TRBV5-1
j_call: TRBJ2-1
clone_size: few
d_call: TRBD2
cdr3_aa: CASSLGRTSGRNEQFF
cdr3_nt: TGCGCCAGCAGCTTGGGCCGGACTAGCGGGAGGAATGAGCAGTTCTTC

v_call: TRBV20-1
j_call: TRBJ2-7
clone_size: few
d_call: -
cdr3_aa: CSARMQTYEQYF
cdr3_nt: TGCAGTGCTAGAATGCAGACGTACGAGCAGTACTTC

v_call: TRBV7-4
j_call: TRBJ2-2
clone_size: few
d_call: -
cdr3_aa: CASSLREAVRANTGELFF
cdr3_nt: TGTGCCAGCAGTCTTAGGGAGGCAGTTCGCGCGAACACCGGGGAGCTGTTTTTT

v_call: TRBV4-2
j_call: TRBJ1-6
clone_size: -
d_call: -
cdr3_aa: CASAWEGDSPLHF
cdr3_nt: TGTGCCAGCGCTTGGGAGGGAGATTCACCCCTCCACTTT

v_call: TRBV29-1
j_call: TRBJ2-5
clone_size: few
d_call: TRBD1
cdr3_aa: CSVFSTGSREETQYF
cdr3_nt: TGCAGCGTGTTTTCGACAGGGTCCAGGGAAGAGACCCAGTACTTC

v_call: TRBV3-1
j_call: TRBJ1-5
clone_size: -
d_call: -
cdr3_aa: CASSQGGLYQPQHF
cdr3_nt: TGTGCCAGCAGCCAAGGGGGGCTATATCAGCCCCAGCATTTT

v_call: TRBV29-1
j_call: TRBJ2-2
clone_size: -
d_call: -
cdr3_aa: CSVGRINTGELFF
cdr3_nt: TGCAGCGTTGGGCGGATTAACACCGGGGAGCTGTTTTTT

v_call: TRBV12-3/TRBV12-4
j_call: TRBJ2-3
clone_size: few
d_call: -
cdr3_aa: CASSADRLHLGYF
cdr3_nt: TGTGCCAGCAGCGCCGATCGGCTCCACCTAGGGTATTTT

v_call: TRBV4-1
j_call: TRBJ2-3
clone_size: few
d_call: -
cdr3_aa: CASSQVTDRGFDTQYF
cdr3_nt: TGCGCCAGCAGCCAAGTAACCGACCGCGGATTTGATACGCAGTATTTT

v_call: TRBV5-6
j_call: TRBJ2-1
clone_size: few
d_call: -
cdr3_aa: CASGLFDGLGGNEQFF
cdr3_nt: TGTGCCAGCGGGCTTTTCGACGGACTTGGGGGCAATGAGCAGTTCTTC

v_call: TRBV20-1
j_call: TRBJ2-7
clone_size: -
d_call: TRBD2
cdr3_aa: CSARGASGSHEQYF
cdr3_nt: TGCAGTGCTAGGGGGGCTAGCGGGAGCCACGAGCAGTACTTC

v_call: TRBV6-5
j_call: TRBJ2-6
clone_size: -
d_call: -
cdr3_aa: CASSYSIMAIGANVLTF
cdr3_nt: TGTGCCAGCAGTTACTCTATTATGGCGATTGGGGCCAACGTCCTGACTTTC

v_call: TRBV10-1
j_call: TRBJ2-3
clone_size: few
d_call: TRBD2
cdr3_aa: CASSESSGSTDTQYF
cdr3_nt: TGCGCCAGCAGTGAGTCGAGCGGGAGTACAGATACGCAGTATTTT

v_call: TRBV12-3/TRBV12-4
j_call: TRBJ1-2
clone_size: many
d_call: -
cdr3_aa: CASSLEGTRSPYGYTF
cdr3_nt: TGTGCCAGCAGTTTAGAAGGGACTCGAAGTCCCTATGGCTACACCTTC

v_call: TRBV7-2
j_call: TRBJ1-1
clone_size: few
d_call: -
cdr3_aa: CASSLFRQNTEAFF
cdr3_nt: TGTGCCAGCAGCTTATTTAGGCAGAACACTGAAGCTTTCTTT

v_call: TRBV3-1
j_call: TRBJ2-7
clone_size: -
d_call: -
cdr3_aa: CASSQDTRLSYEQYF
cdr3_nt: TGTGCCAGCAGCCAAGATACCAGGTTATCCTACGAGCAGTACTTC

v_call: TRBV19
j_call: TRBJ1-1
clone_size: few
d_call: -
cdr3_aa: CASKATGPWAYDEAFF
cdr3_nt: TGTGCCAGTAAGGCTACAGGGCCCTGGGCTTATGATGAAGCTTTCTTT

v_call: TRBV4-1
j_call: TRBJ2-7
clone_size: few
d_call: TRBD1
cdr3_aa: CASSQPSRDRFQQYF
cdr3_nt: TGCGCCAGCAGCCAACCTTCCCGGGACAGGTTTCAGCAGTACTTC